This entry lists 24 T cell receptor beta chains sequenced from one sample in a study of T cells after yellow fever vaccination. TCRdb reprocessed the 5' RACE reads with MiXCR, giving one entry per CDR3 protein. The sample yields 100,000 to 150,000 distinct CDR3 sequences, roughly 10% seen once. Here the sequenced sample was CD8+ T cells sorted from PBMCs, taken on the day of the yellow fever booster vaccination. These receptors came from a man aged 18 to 29 who received the YFV17D yellow fever vaccine.

The J gene is TRBJ2-7, the V gene TRBV4-1; 14 bases align to TRBD2. The CDR3 covers 18 residues. Germline V gives CDR1 MGHRA, CDR2 YSYEKL. V gave up 1 base and J gave up 0 bases; unmatched junction bases: 5. For the CDR3, the DNA is TGCGCCAGCAGCCAAGGGACTAGCGGGGGGAGAAGCTCCTACGAGCAGTACTTC. Protein sequence: CASSQGTSGGRSSYEQYF.

This chain joins TRBV11-2 and TRBJ1-1; weak D call: TRBD1 (5 bases). V was clipped by 1 base and J by 4 bases, with 7 bases between them. Germline CDR1 and CDR2: SGHAT and FQNNGV. This CDR3 comprises 13 residues. The CDR3 protein is CASSLGGPTEAFF. The CDR3 DNA reads as TGTGCCAGCAGCTTAGGGGGACCCACTGAAGCTTTCTTT.

This clonotype has a handful of counts. V and J are TRBV7-8 and TRBJ2-3; no reliable D call. The CDR3 runs 18 residues. The ends were cut back, 5 bases at V and 0 bases at J, with 21 bases in the middle. Germline V gene lookup returns CDR1 SGHVS and CDR2 FQNEAQ. The CDR3 is CASSTPPPGGPSTDTQYF. In DNA form, the CDR3 reads TGTGCCAGCAGCACGCCGCCCCCCGGCGGTCCAAGCACAGATACGCAGTATTTT.

This clonotype was observed a handful of times. The J gene is TRBJ2-1, the V gene TRBV4-3; D might be TRBD2 (7 bases). Trimming cost V 0 bases and J 8 bases, with 17 bases left between them. Per germline, CDR1 LGHNA and CDR2 YSLEER. This CDR3 spans 16 amino acids. The CDR3 protein is CASSQDWGGAWDEQFF. The CDR3, as DNA: TGCGCCAGCAGCCAAGATTGGGGGGGGGCCTGGGATGAGCAGTTCTTC.

This clonotype was found many times. The rearrangement links TRBV18 to TRBJ2-7; weak D call: TRBD1 (5 bases). The CDR3 length is 14 residues. Germline V gene lookup returns CDR1 KGHSH and CDR2 LQKENI. V was clipped by 0 bases and J by 3 bases, with 9 bases between them. CDR3 in DNA: TGTGCCAGCTCACCACCAGGGGAAGGCTACGAGCAGTACTTC. Residues: CASSPPGEGYEQYF.

The chain is built from TRBV7-2 and TRBJ2-1; tentatively, D is TRBD2 (6 bases). Trimming pared 3 bases from V and 9 bases from J, leaving 9 bases between. Germline CDR1 is SGHTA and CDR2 is FQGNSA. This CDR3 is built from 12 residues. CDR3 amino acids: CASSFERVEQFF. DNA of the CDR3: TGTGCCAGCAGCTTCGAGCGGGTTGAGCAGTTCTTC. Filled out from reference TRBV7-2 and TRBJ2-1, the complete variable domain reads GAGVSQSPSNKVTEKGKDVELRCDPISGHTALYWYRQSLGQGLEFLIYFQGNSAPDKSGLPSDRFSAERTGGSVSTLTIQRTQQEDSAVYLCASSFERVEQFFGPGTRLTVL.

This clonotype was detected ten times or more. The V gene is TRBV29-1, the J gene TRBJ2-2; 10 bases agree with TRBD2. V trimming: 6 bases; J trimming: 1 base; junction bases outside the gene matches: 2. Germline CDR1 reads SQVTM; CDR2 reads ANQGSEA. This CDR3 has 14 residues. In DNA, the CDR3 is TGCAGCGTCAGACTAGCGGGGAACACCGGGGAGCTGTTTTTT. Protein: CSVRLAGNTGELFF.

This clonotype has only a few counts. DNA for the CDR3: TGCAGCGTTGAAGATGGGAACACTGAAGCTTTCTTT. This translates into CSVEDGNTEAFF. The J gene is TRBJ1-1, the V gene TRBV29-1; no definite D call. This CDR3 contains 12 residues. CDR1 is SQVTM, CDR2 ANQGSEA, per germline. V gave up 0 bases and J gave up 1 base, with 3 bases separating them.

This clonotype was counted between two and nine times. The rearrangement uses TRBV16 and TRBJ1-5, with D hard to call. The CDR3 extends over 12 amino acids. Germline values: CDR1 KGHSY, CDR2 FQNENV. V shed 3 bases and J shed 9 bases, with 9 bases lying between them. CDR3: CASSHRPRPQHF. DNA for the CDR3: TGTGCCAGCAGCCACAGGCCGCGGCCCCAGCATTTT.

This clonotype showed up many times. The chain links TRBV12-3 or TRBV12-4 to TRBJ2-1, with D possibly being TRBD1 (6 bases). Trimming shortened V by 6 bases and J by 10 bases, and 10 bases separated the two germline ends. CDR3 length: 11 amino acids. The CDR3 region has the DNA TGTGCCAGCAGAGCAGGGGTAGAGCAGTTCTTC. Its translation: CASRAGVEQFF.

The chain carries TRBV6-5 and TRBJ2-3; 12 bases fit TRBD2. The CDR3 runs 23 residues. The ends lost 0 bases at V and 1 base at J; junction bases unmatched: 20. Germline V gene data show CDR1 as MNHEY and CDR2 as SVGAGI. The CDR3 DNA is TGTGCCAGCAGTTACTCCCCCCTAGCGGGGGGGCCAGGGGTAGAACGGCGCACAGATACGCAGTATTTT. Protein: CASSYSPLAGGPGVERRTDTQYF.

This clonotype was found a few times. The chain couples TRBV2 to TRBJ2-1; TRBD1 agrees at 8 bases. The CDR3 extends over 13 amino acids. V was clipped by 9 bases and J by 6 bases; unmatched bases: 7. The germline gives CDR1 SNHLY, CDR2 FYNNEI. The CDR3 sequence: CASPWTGSNEQFF. The DNA for the CDR3 is TGTGCCAGTCCCTGGACAGGGAGCAATGAGCAGTTCTTC.

The gene calls are TRBV7-6 and TRBJ1-6, with 9 bases lining up with TRBD1. CDR3 size: 17 residues. Germline V gene lookup returns CDR1 SGHVS and CDR2 FNYEAQ. V lost 2 bases and J lost 6; bases outside the gene matches: 8. DNA of the CDR3: TGTGCCAGCAGCTTATACATCCCGGGACAGGGTAATTCACCCCTCCACTTT. This codes for CASSLYIPGQGNSPLHF.

The sample holds a few counts of this clonotype. The chain employs TRBV3-1 and TRBJ2-5, with D maybe TRBD2 (5 bases). The germline gives CDR1 LGHDT, CDR2 YNNKEL (reference sequence). Between the trimmed V and J ends, which lost 0 bases and 4 bases, there was a span of 15 bases. This CDR3 spans 16 amino acids. CDR3: CASSQDAGTPGETQYF. CDR3 coding DNA: TGTGCCAGCAGCCAAGACGCGGGCACTCCAGGAGAGACCCAGTACTTC.

The V call is TRBV20-1, the J call TRBJ1-5, with D possibly TRBD1 on 6 matching bases. CDR3 length equals 12 residues. Germline V gene data show CDR1 as DFQATT and CDR2 as SNEGSKA (reference sequence). V lost 5 bases and J 4 bases, leaving 9 bases between the germline ends. The CDR3 spells CSAAGDNQPQHF. DNA of the CDR3: TGCAGTGCTGCAGGGGATAATCAGCCCCAGCATTTT.

This clonotype has just a few counts. This chain joins TRBV12-3 or TRBV12-4 and TRBJ2-2, with D perhaps given as TRBD1 or TRBD2 (5 bases each). V was cut by 6 bases and J by 6 bases, with 14 bases left in between. The CDR3 is made up of 14 amino acids. The CDR3 DNA reads as TGTGCCAGCAGCAATCCTCAGGGAGCCGGGGAGCTGTTTTTT. This gives the protein CASSNPQGAGELFF.

This clonotype was counted a few times. The V call is TRBV18, the J call TRBJ1-1; D uncertain. CDR1 and CDR2 (germline): KGHSH, LQKENI. The CDR3 length is 16 residues. Trimming took off 4 bases at V and 1 base at J, with 16 bases between the two ends. The CDR3 bases are TGTGCCAGCTCACTCTATGCCACTACTCGGAACACTGAAGCTTTCTTT. Protein: CASSLYATTRNTEAFF.

This sequence joins TRBV20-1 and TRBJ2-3, with D uncertain. The CDR3 runs 15 residues. Trimming took 3 bases from V and 0 from J, leaving 13 bases between them. CDR1 and CDR2 (germline): DFQATT, SNEGSKA (reference sequence). The CDR3 is CSASVLPRSTDTQYF. The CDR3 DNA reads TGCAGTGCTAGCGTGCTACCGAGAAGCACAGATACGCAGTATTTT.

In DNA, the CDR3 is TGTGCCAGCAGCTTAGGGACGGGTGGGTCTGAGCAGTTCTTC. This gives the protein CASSLGTGGSEQFF. J is TRBJ2-1 and V is TRBV11-2, with no clear D. V was clipped by 1 base and J by 9 bases, with 13 bases between them. The CDR3 covers 14 residues. Germline CDR1 is SGHAT and CDR2 is FQNNGV.

The chain is built from TRBV25-1 and TRBJ1-1, with D perhaps TRBD1 (6 bases). Looked up from germline, CDR1 is MGHDK and CDR2 is SYGVNS. Trimming took off 7 bases at V and 0 bases at J, with 9 bases between the two ends. The CDR3 length is 13 residues. The CDR3: CASTDSLNTEAFF. For the CDR3, the DNA is TGTGCCAGCACGGACAGCTTGAACACTGAAGCTTTCTTT.

This clonotype was detected only a few times. The chain combines TRBV2 with TRBJ2-2; 9 bases agree with TRBD1. From germline, CDR1 is SNHLY and CDR2 FYNNEI. After removal of 9 bases from V and 4 bases from J, the junction contained 6 bases not matched to a gene. The length of the CDR3 is 14 residues. This CDR3 reads CARGGTGSTGELFF. CDR3 DNA sequence: TGTGCCAGAGGGGGGACAGGGTCCACCGGGGAGCTGTTTTTT.

This clonotype was found a few times. The V gene is TRBV2, the J gene TRBJ2-2; 9 bases agree with TRBD1. Unmatched junction bases numbered 6, after V lost 5 bases and J lost 5 bases. Per the germline V gene, CDR1 is SNHLY and CDR2 is FYNNEI. CDR3 size: 15 residues. The CDR3 DNA sequence: TGTGCCAGCAGTCTGTACAGGGGGCGAACCGGGGAGCTGTTTTTT. As protein: CASSLYRGRTGELFF.

Ten or more counts support this clonotype. V and J are TRBV6-5 and TRBJ1-1; D call uncertain. Germline V gene data show CDR1 as MNHEY and CDR2 as SVGAGI. This CDR3 is built from 16 residues. The germline V and J ends were trimmed by 0 bases and 0 bases, with 11 bases remaining between them. This chain's CDR3 is CASSYSAARMNTEAFF. Written as DNA, the CDR3 is TGTGCCAGCAGTTACTCGGCAGCTCGCATGAACACTGAAGCTTTCTTT.

As DNA, the CDR3 is TGTGCCAGCAGTTCAAGTACTTCGACAGGAAACCGCTATGGCTACACCTTC. It is translated as CASSSSTSTGNRYGYTF. The chain carries TRBV27 and TRBJ1-2, with D maybe TRBD1 (6 bases). V was clipped by 4 bases and J by 4 bases, with 22 bases between them. Germline CDR1 reads MNHEY; CDR2 reads SMNVEV (reference sequence). CDR3 length: 17 amino acids.